The TCR beta chain under discussion was sequenced for a study of control samples from healthy donors and cancer patients. CDR1 LGHDT and CDR2 YNNKEL come from the germline V gene (reference sequence). The V end lost 0 bases, the J end lost 5 bases, and 5 bases lay between the germline ends. The CDR3 length is 14 residues. Sequencing was performed with immunoSEQ multiplex PCR; in TCRdb, only in-frame clones are kept and a portion is missing. The data hold roughly 190,000 clones, with 91% observed a single time. The receptor's source is a young woman in good health. This chain joins TRBV3-1 (or the pseudogene TRBV3-2) and TRBJ1-6, with unresolved D. The sample comprised blood. In nucleotides, the CDR3 is TGTGCCAGCAGCCAAGAGGACGATAATTCACCCCTCCACTTT. Protein product: CASSQEDDNSPLHF.